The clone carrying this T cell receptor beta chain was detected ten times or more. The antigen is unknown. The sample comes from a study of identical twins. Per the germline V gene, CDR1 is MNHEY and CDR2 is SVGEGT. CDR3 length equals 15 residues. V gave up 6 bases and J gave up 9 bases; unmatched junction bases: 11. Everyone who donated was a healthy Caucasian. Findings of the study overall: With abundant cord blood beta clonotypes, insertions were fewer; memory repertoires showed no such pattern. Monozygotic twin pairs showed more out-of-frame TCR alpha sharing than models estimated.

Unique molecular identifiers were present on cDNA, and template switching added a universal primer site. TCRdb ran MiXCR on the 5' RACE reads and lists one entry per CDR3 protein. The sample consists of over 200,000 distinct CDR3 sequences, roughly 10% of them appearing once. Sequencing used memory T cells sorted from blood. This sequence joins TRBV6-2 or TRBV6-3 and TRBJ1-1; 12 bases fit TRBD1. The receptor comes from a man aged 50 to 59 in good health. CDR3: CASRSPGTGGGKAFF. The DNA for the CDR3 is TGTGCCAGCAGGTCCCCCGGGACAGGGGGCGGAAAAGCTTTCTTT.